A single sample gave rise to the 27 T cell receptor beta chains below, sequenced in a study of blood T cell repertoires in COVID-19. Measured with immunoSEQ multiplex PCR; TCRdb has only the in-frame clones, and not every one. The sample lists around 200,000 clones, 80% to 90% occurring once. The sample comprised peripheral blood. All receptors derive from a man aged 55 to 70 who had recovered from COVID-19.

V gene TRBV6-5 combines with J gene TRBJ1-2, with a weak D call TRBD1 (5 bases). CDR3 length equals 13 residues. V dropped 5 bases and J dropped 7 bases, with 14 bases sitting between them. CDR1 and CDR2 from the germline V gene are MNHEY and SVGAGI. The CDR3 spells CASSLIGARGYTF. The DNA of the CDR3 is TGTGCCAGCAGTCTGATAGGGGCGCGTGGCTACACCTTC.

V usage is TRBV24-1 and J usage is TRBJ2-7; 8 bases map to TRBD1. V was pared by 6 bases and J by 3 bases, with 3 bases of the junction left unmatched. Per germline, CDR1 KGHDR and CDR2 SFDVKD. The CDR3 extends over 13 amino acids. This CDR3 reads CATSRDRNYEQYF. DNA of the CDR3: TGTGCCACCAGTAGGGACAGGAACTACGAGCAGTACTTC.

The chain couples TRBV6-5 to TRBJ2-7, with D maybe TRBD2 (5 bases). Germline V gives CDR1 MNHEY, CDR2 SVGAGI. The CDR3 extends over 15 amino acids. The ends were cut back, 5 bases at V and 0 bases at J, with 14 bases in the middle. CDR3 sequence: CASSPLGRISYEQYF. As DNA, the CDR3 is TGTGCCAGCAGTCCCCTGGGGAGAATCTCCTACGAGCAGTACTTC.

The gene calls are TRBV27 and TRBJ2-1, with TRBD2 matching over 8 bases. Germline assignment: CDR1 MNHEY and CDR2 SMNVEV (reference sequence). The CDR3 loop spans 14 amino acids. V shed 5 bases, J shed 2 bases, and the junction held 2 bases outside the gene matches. As DNA, the CDR3 is TGTGCCAGCAGTCTGACTAGCGCCTACAATGAGCAGTTCTTC. It codes for CASSLTSAYNEQFF.

CDR3 bases: TGTGCCAGCTCATCTGGGACAGGGGGCAACATTCAGTACTTC. The encoded protein is CASSSGTGGNIQYF. The chain carries TRBV18 and TRBJ2-4, with 12 bases identical to TRBD1. CDR1 KGHSH and CDR2 LQKENI come from the germline V gene. V dropped 5 bases and J dropped 7; count of bases not matched to a gene: 3. This CDR3 region has 14 residues.

The chain is built from TRBV18 and TRBJ1-4; TRBD1 matches at 8 bases. The CDR3 contains 16 residues. The V gene end was trimmed by 2 bases and the J gene end by 6 bases; junction bases not matched to a gene: 8. CDR1 and CDR2 (germline): KGHSH, LQKENI. CDR3 in amino acids: CASSPRAGGKDEKLFF. The CDR3, as DNA: TGTGCCAGCTCACCAAGAGCAGGGGGCAAGGATGAAAAACTGTTTTTT. The full variable domain, completed using reference TRBV18 and TRBJ1-4, is NAGVMQNPRHLVRRRGQEARLRCSPMKGHSHVYWYRQLPEEGLKFMVYLQKENIIDESGMPKERFSAEFPKEGPSILRIQQVVRGDSAAYFCASSPRAGGKDEKLFFGSGTQLSVL.

The V and J genes are TRBV2 and TRBJ2-7; D not resolved. V gave up 2 bases and J gave up 4 bases, with 9 bases separating them. Germline V gene sequence: CDR1 SNHLY, CDR2 FYNNEI. This CDR3 is built from 13 residues. The CDR3 DNA follows: TGTGCCAGCAGTGAACCCTTTACTTACGAGCAGTACTTC. Amino acid sequence: CASSEPFTYEQYF.

The CDR3 loop is CAISDRAQNTEAFF. The CDR3 DNA is TGTGCCATCAGTGACAGGGCTCAGAACACTGAAGCTTTCTTT. The gene calls are TRBV10-3 and TRBJ1-1, with TRBD1 as a possible D gene (5 bases). Trimming removed 3 bases from V and 1 base from J, with 9 bases in between. The CDR3 is 14 residues long. Germline-derived CDR1 and CDR2 are ENHRY and SYGVKD.

The chain links TRBV28 to TRBJ2-1; no clear D. The CDR3 is made up of 11 amino acids. Trimming pared 8 bases from V and 8 bases from J, leaving 10 bases between. Germline CDR1 MDHEN, CDR2 SYDVKM. For the CDR3, the DNA is TGTGCCAGCCCCACCCAGGATGAGCAGTTCTTC. Its protein is CASPTQDEQFF.

The CDR3 region is CSVRVALGDTQYF. CDR3 nucleotides: TGCAGCGTTCGAGTAGCCTTGGGAGATACGCAGTATTTT. The chain links TRBV29-1 to TRBJ2-3; D unresolved. This CDR3 has 13 amino acids. Germline-derived CDR1 and CDR2 are SQVTM and ANQGSEA. V was shortened by 5 bases and J by 5 bases, with 14 bases between the two germline ends.

This rearrangement joins TRBV19 to TRBJ2-5; TRBD1 might be the D (6 bases). With 3 bases removed from V and 2 bases from J, the gap between germline ends came to 10 bases. The CDR3 loop spans 14 amino acids. CDR1 and CDR2 from the germline V gene are LNHDA and SQIVND (reference sequence). This chain's CDR3 is CASSIRTAQETQYF. The CDR3, as DNA: TGTGCCAGTAGTATCAGGACAGCGCAAGAGACCCAGTACTTC.

CDR3 DNA: TGCGCCAGCACCATTTGCGTTAGCACAGATACGCAGTATTTT. This translates into CASTICVSTDTQYF. V is TRBV10-1 and J is TRBJ2-3, with no clear D. This CDR3 has 14 residues. V was shortened by 7 bases and J by 0 bases, with 11 bases between the two germline ends. CDR1 WNHNN and CDR2 SYGVQD come from the germline V gene (reference sequence).

The chain carries TRBV5-1 and TRBJ2-2; a weak D match, TRBD2 (6 bases). The V end lost 0 bases, the J end lost 0 bases, and 9 bases lay between the germline ends. Germline loops: CDR1 SGHRS, CDR2 YFSETQ. The CDR3 loop spans 16 amino acids. The DNA for the CDR3 is TGCGCCAGCAGCTTGGATGCGGGGACGAACACCGGGGAGCTGTTTTTT. Translation gives CASSLDAGTNTGELFF. The variable domain in full, with the rest retrieved from reference TRBV5-1 and TRBJ2-2, is KAGVTQTPRYLIKTRGQQVTLSCSPISGHRSVSWYQQTPGQGLQFLFEYFSETQRNKGNFPGRFSGRQFSNSRSEMNVSTLELGDSALYLCASSLDAGTNTGELFFGEGSRLTVL.

The chain combines TRBV21-1 with TRBJ2-1; TRBD2, the table's D call, lacks a check against the DNA. TRBV21-1 is a pseudogene segment. This CDR3 comprises 16 residues. CDR3 bases: TGTGCCAGCAGCACCCAACTTAGTCCGTCCTACAATGAGCAGTTCTTC. Translation gives CASSTQLSPSYNEQFF.

This chain links TRBV7-2 with TRBJ1-2; D remains ambiguous. This CDR3 is built from 11 residues. V lost 5 bases, J lost 8 bases, and 9 bases lay in between. CDR1 and CDR2 (germline): SGHTA, FQGNSA. The CDR3: CASSPDLGYTF. CDR3 sequence (DNA): TGTGCCAGCAGCCCGGACTTGGGCTACACCTTC.

This clone was counted between two and nine times. The chain carries TRBV19 and TRBJ1-1, with D perhaps matching TRBD1 (5 bases). The germline V gene encodes CDR1 LNHDA and CDR2 SQIVND (reference sequence). CDR3 length: 12 amino acids. Trimming took 3 bases from V and 4 from J, leaving 6 bases between them. CDR3 loop: CASSMGLTEAFF. Written as DNA, the CDR3 is TGTGCCAGTAGTATGGGGCTCACTGAAGCTTTCTTT.

V gene TRBV27 combines with J gene TRBJ1-1; D is perhaps TRBD1 (5 bases). With 1 base removed from V and 5 bases from J, the gap between germline ends came to 23 bases. This CDR3 spans 18 amino acids. Germline V gives CDR1 MNHEY, CDR2 SMNVEV (reference sequence). The CDR3 spells CASSLLGGQGQKGTEAFF. CDR3 DNA sequence: TGTGCCAGCAGTTTATTGGGAGGGCAGGGCCAAAAGGGAACTGAAGCTTTCTTT.

V is TRBV24-1 and J is TRBJ2-1; TRBD1 matches at 9 bases. Germline V gene data show CDR1 as KGHDR and CDR2 as SFDVKD. This CDR3 contains 16 residues. V gave up 5 bases and J gave up 3 bases; unmatched junction bases: 7. CDR3 in amino acids: CATSAYGGQGYNEQFF. The CDR3 region has the DNA TGTGCCACCAGTGCCTACGGGGGACAGGGCTACAATGAGCAGTTCTTC.

This clone was observed a few times. This rearrangement joins TRBV7-6 to TRBJ2-2, with D possibly being TRBD1 (6 bases). The CDR3 has 14 amino acids. Germline-derived CDR1 and CDR2 are SGHVS and FNYEAQ. The V end was cut by 7 bases, the J end by 5 bases, with 14 bases between. CDR3 amino acids: CASTWSDRTGELFF. The CDR3 region has the DNA TGTGCCAGCACCTGGTCGGACAGAACCGGGGAGCTGTTTTTT.

This chain joins TRBV29-1 and TRBJ2-7; 8 positions agree with TRBD2. Germline V gene lookup returns CDR1 SQVTM and CDR2 ANQGSEA. The ends lost 6 bases at V and 3 bases at J; junction bases unmatched: 4. The CDR3 consists of 12 residues. Here the CDR3 reads CSVRTSSYEQYF. For the CDR3, the DNA is TGCAGCGTCCGGACTAGCAGCTACGAGCAGTACTTC.

The chain employs TRBV28 and TRBJ2-1; a weak D match, TRBD2 (6 bases). CDR1 MDHEN and CDR2 SYDVKM come from the germline V gene. CDR3 length: 15 residues. V lost 2 bases to trimming and J lost 2 bases, with 10 bases between them. In nucleotides, the CDR3 is TGTGCCAGCAGTTTAACGGAGCGGGCCTACAATGAGCAGTTCTTC. It translates to CASSLTERAYNEQFF.

The chain couples TRBV27 to TRBJ2-3, with D hard to call. The V gene's germline CDR1 is MNHEY and CDR2 SMNVEV (reference sequence). The CDR3 contains 16 residues. Trimming left V 3 bases short and J 0 bases short, with 13 bases between. CDR3 nucleotide sequence: TGTGCCAGCAGTTTGCGAGCTCAAACTAGCACAGATACGCAGTATTTT. Amino acid sequence: CASSLRAQTSTDTQYF.

J is TRBJ1-2 and V is TRBV30; D possibly corresponds to TRBD1 (5 bases). From germline, CDR1 is GTSNPN and CDR2 SVGIG (reference sequence). V was clipped by 3 bases and J by 0 bases, with 14 bases between them. The CDR3 length is 15 residues. This CDR3 is CAWRPLTESNYGYTF. For the CDR3, the DNA is TGTGCCTGGAGGCCTCTGACAGAGTCTAACTATGGCTACACCTTC.

The chain employs TRBV19 and TRBJ2-2, with TRBD1 matching 8 bases. Germline trimming cut 5 bases from V and 2 bases from J; bases unmatched to any gene: 7. There are 16 residues in the CDR3. Looked up from germline, CDR1 is LNHDA and CDR2 is SQIVND (reference sequence). CDR3 loop: CASSLGTGINTGELFF. Here the CDR3 DNA reads TGTGCCAGTAGTCTCGGGACAGGAATTAACACCGGGGAGCTGTTTTTT.

The V call is TRBV6-2 or TRBV6-3, the J call TRBJ1-2; D gene ambiguous. CDR3 length: 13 residues. Looked up from germline, CDR1 is MNHEY and CDR2 is SVGEGT. With 5 bases removed from V and 0 bases from J, the gap between germline ends came to 7 bases. This chain's CDR3 is CASSHSANYGYTF. The CDR3 bases are TGTGCCAGCAGTCACAGTGCTAACTATGGCTACACCTTC.

This chain links TRBV9 with TRBJ1-1, with D perhaps TRBD1 (6 bases). The V and J ends lost 7 bases and 1 base respectively, with 14 bases between them. This CDR3 is 14 amino acids long. CDR1 SGDLS and CDR2 YYNGEE come from the germline V gene. The CDR3 reads CASSWGGPNTEAFF. The CDR3 nucleotides read TGTGCCAGCTCTTGGGGGGGCCCGAACACTGAAGCTTTCTTT. The whole variable domain, remainder taken from reference TRBV9 and TRBJ1-1, is DSGVTQTPKHLITATGQRVTLRCSPRSGDLSVYWYQQSLDQGLQFLIQYYNGEERAKGNILERFSAQQFPDLHSELNLSSLELGDSALYFCASSWGGPNTEAFFGQGTRLTVV.

The chain's CDR3 is CASNLGSYNEQFF. The CDR3 coding sequence is TGTGCCAGCAACCTGGGCAGCTACAATGAGCAGTTCTTC. This chain connects TRBV12-3 or TRBV12-4 to TRBJ2-1; D is ambiguous. V lost 7 bases and J lost 3, with 10 bases in between. The CDR3 loop spans 13 amino acids.